Below, 25 T cell receptor beta chains from the same sample are listed, as sequenced in a study of T cell responses to AZD1222 COVID-19 vaccine. Clones were sequenced by immunoSEQ multiplex PCR, and TCRdb holds only the in-frame ones, with some missing. The data hold 110,000 or so clones, with around 93% observed a single time. The sequencing here drew on peripheral blood, taken on day 0 of AZD1222 vaccination. The receptors stem from an adult in good health.

Of note for this clone: At one end, the junction sequence differs from germline, possibly due to a read error. The chain carries TRBV3-1 (or the pseudogene TRBV3-2) and TRBJ1-1; unclear D gene. There are 14 residues in the CDR3. Germline values: CDR1 LGHDT, CDR2 YNNKEL (reference sequence). For the CDR3, the DNA is TGTGCCAACAGCCTTTGGAAGTTTCCTGGTGAAGCTTTCTTT. This translates into CANSLWKFPGEAFF.

This chain links TRBV18 with TRBJ1-1; D possibly corresponds to TRBD1 (6 bases). The V end was cut by 8 bases, the J end by 0 bases, with 16 bases between. This CDR3 has 15 residues. Germline CDR1 KGHSH, CDR2 LQKENI. The chain's CDR3 is CASTLGGRMNTEAFF. As DNA, the CDR3 is TGTGCCAGCACCCTCGGGGGGCGTATGAACACTGAAGCTTTCTTT. The full variable domain, completed using reference TRBV18 and TRBJ1-1, is NAGVMQNPRHLVRRRGQEARLRCSPMKGHSHVYWYRQLPEEGLKFMVYLQKENIIDESGMPKERFSAEFPKEGPSILRIQQVVRGDSAAYFCASTLGGRMNTEAFFGQGTRLTVV.

The V gene is TRBV3-1 (or the pseudogene TRBV3-2), the J gene TRBJ1-5; 8 nucleotides line up with TRBD1. V was clipped by 4 bases and J by 6 bases; unmatched bases: 5. From germline, CDR1 is LGHDT and CDR2 YNNKEL (reference sequence). The CDR3 runs to 14 residues. In DNA, the CDR3 is TGTGCCAGCAGCCCCGGACAGGGCGGTCAGCCCCAGCATTTT. It translates to CASSPGQGGQPQHF.

V gene TRBV28 combines with J gene TRBJ1-2; D gene ambiguous. Germline CDR1 MDHEN, CDR2 SYDVKM. This CDR3 spans 12 amino acids. V was pared by 3 bases and J by 4 bases, with 6 bases between. The CDR3 DNA reads TGTGCCAGCAGTTTTGGTAGCTATGGCTACACCTTC. This encodes CASSFGSYGYTF.

This clone was observed a single time. This chain connects TRBV19 to TRBJ2-1; the match to TRBD2 covers 7 bases. V lost 3 bases, J lost 6 bases, and 8 bases stayed unmatched. CDR3 length: 15 residues. CDR1 and CDR2 (germline): LNHDA, SQIVND (reference sequence). The CDR3 spells CASSILLAPFNEQFF. The DNA of the CDR3 is TGTGCCAGTAGTATTTTACTAGCGCCATTCAATGAGCAGTTCTTC.

V gene TRBV7-2 combines with J gene TRBJ2-3; D might be TRBD1 (6 bases). CDR1 is SGHTA and CDR2 is FQGNSA in the germline V gene. The CDR3 spans 14 residues. V lost 2 bases, J lost 9 bases, and 15 bases lay in between. The CDR3 DNA follows: TGTGCCAGCAGCTTAACCCGGACAGTTCCGACGCAGTATTTT. This codes for CASSLTRTVPTQYF.

V and J are TRBV4-3 and TRBJ1-1; D gene uncertain. The V end was cut by 0 bases, the J end by 2 bases, with 4 bases between. CDR1 is LGHNA, CDR2 YSLEER, per germline. The CDR3 totals 13 residues. This chain's CDR3 is CASSQDGNTEAFF. CDR3 DNA: TGCGCCAGCAGCCAAGATGGTAACACTGAAGCTTTCTTT.

The gene calls are TRBV12-3 or TRBV12-4 and TRBJ1-1; unclear D gene. Trimming shortened V by 5 bases and J by 5 bases, and 12 bases separated the two germline ends. The CDR3 is made up of 13 amino acids. The CDR3 nucleotides are TGTGCCAGCAGTCCCAGTTGGTATACTGAAGCTTTCTTT. It yields the protein CASSPSWYTEAFF.

The CDR3 nucleotides read TGTGCTAGTGGGGGGACGGACGACTATGGCTACACCTTC. Protein sequence: CASGGTDDYGYTF. This rearrangement joins TRBV12-5 to TRBJ1-2, with D tentatively TRBD1 (5 bases). V was pared by 6 bases and J by 3 bases, with 11 bases between. The CDR3 spans 13 residues. Looked up from germline, CDR1 is LGHNT and CDR2 is FRNRAP.

The chain combines TRBV6-4 with TRBJ2-2, with D possibly matching TRBD2 (7 bases). Germline V CDR1 and CDR2: MRHNA, SNTAGT. This CDR3 contains 16 residues. Trimming removed 5 bases at V and 0 bases at J, with 13 bases between. The CDR3 nucleotides are TGTGCCAGCAGTATTGCGGGGGCCGCGAACACCGGGGAGCTGTTTTTT. Amino acids: CASSIAGAANTGELFF.

This clone has just one count. The chain couples TRBV30 to TRBJ1-5; no clear D gene. This CDR3 has 13 residues. CDR1 GTSNPN and CDR2 SVGIG come from the germline V gene (reference sequence). Trimming took 5 bases from V and 9 from J, leaving 17 bases between them. CDR3 loop: CAWGREAASPQHF. CDR3 bases: TGTGCCTGGGGGAGGGAAGCCGCCTCGCCCCAGCATTTT. The variable domain in full, completed from reference TRBV30 and TRBJ1-5, reads SQTIHQWPATLVQPVGSPLSLECTVEGTSNPNLYWYRQAAGRGLQLLFYSVGIGQISSEVPQNLSASRPQDRQFILSSKKLLLSDSGFYLCAWGREAASPQHFGDGTRLSIL.

The chain couples TRBV5-1 to TRBJ2-3; 8 bases align to TRBD2. The CDR3 has 14 residues. CDR1 is SGHRS and CDR2 is YFSETQ in the germline V gene. The V and J ends lost 4 bases and 4 bases, in that order; junction bases with no gene match: 5. The CDR3 DNA sequence: TGCGCCAGCAGCCCAGCGGGGGCCGCAGATACGCAGTATTTT. Its protein product is CASSPAGAADTQYF.

The chain combines TRBV23-1 with TRBJ2-1; perhaps D is TRBD1 or TRBD2 (5 bases each). TRBV23-1 is filed as an ORF, its function uncertain. CDR3 length: 15 amino acids. The V gene lost 2 bases and the J gene lost 2 bases, with 10 bases spanning the gap. This CDR3 reads CASSQGEGTYNEQFF. In nucleotides, the CDR3 is TGCGCCAGCAGTCAAGGCGAGGGGACCTACAATGAGCAGTTCTTC.

J is TRBJ1-1 and V is TRBV4-2; TRBD1 is a possible D gene (5 bases). The CDR3 loop spans 12 amino acids. Trimming took 8 bases from V and 7 from J, leaving 14 bases between them. Germline V gives CDR1 LGHNA, CDR2 YNFKEQ. The CDR3 coding sequence is TGTGCCAGCTGGGAGCGGGGGAGTGAAGCTTTCTTT. Translation gives CASWERGSEAFF.

This chain joins TRBV6-1 and TRBJ2-3, with TRBD2 as a possible D gene (5 bases). Trimming removed 2 bases from V and 1 base from J, with 10 bases in between. The CDR3 has 15 amino acids. The germline V gene encodes CDR1 MNHNS and CDR2 SASEGT. This CDR3 reads CASSERTRGTDTQYF. DNA for the CDR3: TGTGCCAGCAGTGAACGGACTCGCGGCACAGATACGCAGTATTTT.

This clone was picked up a small number of times. The chain uses TRBV4-1 and TRBJ2-2, with D tentatively TRBD1 or TRBD2 (6 bases each). This CDR3 region has 17 residues. CDR1 and CDR2 (germline): MGHRA, YSYEKL. V shed 1 base and J shed 6 bases, with 18 bases lying between them. CDR3 DNA: TGCGCCAGCAGCCAAGTATCTATTATTCGGGGGCCCGGGGAGCTGTTTTTT. It encodes CASSQVSIIRGPGELFF.

V usage is TRBV4-1 and J usage is TRBJ2-7, with a possible D match to TRBD2 (5 bases). Germline CDR1 and CDR2: MGHRA and YSYEKL. The CDR3 loop spans 14 amino acids. With 0 bases removed from V and 6 bases from J, the gap between germline ends came to 12 bases. In nucleotides, the CDR3 is TGCGCCAGCAGCCAAGATCGCGGGTCGGGCGAGCAGTACTTC. It encodes CASSQDRGSGEQYF.

The chain links TRBV29-1 to TRBJ1-4, with D perhaps matching TRBD1 (5 bases). This CDR3 comprises 14 residues. In germline, CDR1 is SQVTM, CDR2 ANQGSEA. Between the trimmed V and J ends, which lost 4 bases and 4 bases, there was a span of 13 bases. CDR3 sequence (DNA): TGCAGCGTTGGGTATCAGGGATATAATGAAAAACTGTTTTTT. Protein sequence: CSVGYQGYNEKLFF.

The chain is built from TRBV4-2 and TRBJ1-3; D is uncertain. V was cut by 0 bases and J by 1 base, with 4 bases left in between. CDR3 length: 14 amino acids. Germline loops: CDR1 LGHNA, CDR2 YNFKEQ. CDR3: CASSQEVSGNTIYF. The CDR3 bases are TGTGCCAGCAGCCAAGAAGTATCTGGAAACACCATATATTTT.

This chain joins TRBV6-5 and TRBJ1-2; tentatively, D is TRBD1 (5 bases). The ends were cut back, 6 bases at V and 5 bases at J, with 19 bases in the middle. The CDR3 consists of 15 residues. Germline loops: CDR1 MNHEY, CDR2 SVGAGI. Here the CDR3 reads CASRTTRPGQYGYTF. In DNA form, the CDR3 reads TGTGCCAGCAGAACAACGCGCCCGGGGCAATATGGCTACACCTTC.

The V call is TRBV5-1, the J call TRBJ2-5; TRBD1 or TRBD2 may be the D gene (5 bases each). The germline CDR1 and CDR2 sequences are SGHRS and YFSETQ. This CDR3 spans 14 amino acids. Between the trimmed V and J ends, which lost 3 bases and 5 bases, there was a span of 14 bases. CDR3 amino acids: CASSWDGVGETQYF. CDR3 DNA: TGCGCCAGCAGCTGGGACGGGGTCGGGGAGACCCAGTACTTC.

The CDR3 sequence: CSVVGQVDDYTF. Here the CDR3 DNA reads TGCAGCGTTGTAGGACAGGTGGATGACTACACCTTC. V is TRBV29-1 and J is TRBJ1-2, with 7 bases identical to TRBD1. Germline CDR1 SQVTM, CDR2 ANQGSEA. Germline trimming cut 4 bases from V and 10 bases from J; bases unmatched to any gene: 9. There are 12 residues in the CDR3.

This rearrangement joins TRBV4-1 to TRBJ1-5; D remains unclear. This CDR3 comprises 16 residues. V was pared by 0 bases and J by 6 bases, with 15 bases between. The germline gives CDR1 MGHRA, CDR2 YSYEKL. CDR3 nucleotides: TGCGCCAGCAGCCAAGAAGTCGGACGGAGTACTCAGCCCCAGCATTTT. Residues: CASSQEVGRSTQPQHF.

The CDR3, as DNA: TGCGCCAGCAGCCAAGATTGGATGGGTTTGGAGACCCAGTACTTC. It translates to CASSQDWMGLETQYF. The chain employs TRBV4-3 and TRBJ2-5, with D unclear. V gave up 0 bases and J gave up 5 bases, with 13 bases separating them. Germline lookup yields CDR1 LGHNA and CDR2 YSLEER. This CDR3 region has 15 residues.

The V gene is TRBV5-1, the J gene TRBJ1-2; 7 bases agree with TRBD1. The V and J ends lost 2 bases and 3 bases, in that order; junction bases with no gene match: 4. CDR3 size: 14 residues. In germline, CDR1 is SGHRS, CDR2 YFSETQ. CDR3 loop: CASSLTGQDYGYTF. CDR3 coding DNA: TGCGCCAGCAGCTTAACCGGACAGGACTATGGCTACACCTTC.